A selection of T cell receptor beta chains follows, all from one sample in a study of early T cells in non-severe SARS-CoV-2 infection. TCRdb fed the 5' RACE reads into MiXCR, producing one record per CDR3 protein. The profile covers about 35,000 distinct CDR3 sequences, with around 4% appearing a single time and roughly 5.5% taken by the ten largest. The material sequenced was whole blood. These receptors came from an adult who was a healthcare worker with PCR-confirmed SARS-CoV-2 infection or an uninfected control (not recorded which). The CDR3 runs from the conserved cysteine through the conserved F or W. Fields, in order: J gene, clone size, V gene, D gene, CDR3 protein, CDR3 DNA. A D gene is named only where the DNA matches it firmly. Where a row states a size, it is once, few, many or the class of an expanded clone; other rows omit it.

>TRBJ1-2|many|TRBV7-6|-
CASSLAPWEGYTF
TGTGCCAGCAGCTTAGCGCCTTGGGAAGGCTACACCTTC
>TRBJ2-1|many|TRBV29-1|-
CSVAAGRNEQFF
TGCAGCGTTGCGGCAGGGCGTAATGAGCAGTTCTTC
>TRBJ2-7|many|TRBV7-8|TRBD1
CASSPGTGLQYEQYF
TGTGCCAGCAGCCCAGGGACAGGGCTACAATACGAGCAGTACTTC
>TRBJ2-5|-|TRBV5-1|TRBD1
CASSSQGTETQYF
TGCGCCAGCAGCTCACAGGGGACAGAGACCCAGTACTTC
>TRBJ2-4|many|TRBV7-9|-
CASSFQQGRRNIQYF
TGTGCCAGCAGTTTTCAACAGGGTCGACGAAACATTCAGTACTTC
>TRBJ1-2|many|TRBV6-6|TRBD1
CASSYRDRYYGYTF
TGTGCCAGCAGTTACCGGGACAGATACTATGGCTACACCTTC
>TRBJ2-3|many|TRBV20-1|TRBD2
CSARALAGVGDTQYF
TGCAGTGCTAGGGCTCTAGCGGGAGTAGGAGATACGCAGTATTTT
>TRBJ2-3|-|TRBV11-2|TRBD1
CASSWYRGRMSPDTQYF
TGTGCCAGCAGCTGGTACAGGGGGAGAATGAGTCCAGATACGCAGTATTTT
>TRBJ2-7|many|TRBV18|-
CASSPRIREGAEPYEQYF
TGTGCCAGCTCACCACGGATTCGGGAGGGGGCCGAGCCCTACGAGCAGTACTTC
>TRBJ2-3|many|TRBV27|TRBD2
CASRPRLADYTDTQYF
TGTGCCAGCAGACCCCGACTAGCGGACTACACAGATACGCAGTATTTT
>TRBJ2-3|many|TRBV27|TRBD2
CASSSAGAATDTQYF
TGTGCCAGCAGTTCAGCGGGAGCTGCGACAGATACGCAGTATTTT
>TRBJ1-2|many|TRBV11-2|-
CASSLGRGTYGYTF
TGTGCCAGCAGTTTAGGCCGGGGGACCTATGGCTACACCTTC
>TRBJ2-2|many|TRBV19|-
CGAGGTGELFF
TGTGGCGCCGGGGGCACCGGGGAGCTGTTTTTT
>TRBJ2-2|many|TRBV2|-
CASSDLGVTGELFF
TGTGCCAGCAGTGATCTCGGAGTTACCGGGGAGCTGTTTTTT
>TRBJ2-1|-|TRBV3-1|-
CASSQEIRKTVLQNEQFF
TGTGCCAGCAGCCAAGAAATTAGGAAAACAGTCCTACAGAATGAGCAGTTCTTC
>TRBJ1-2|many|TRBV29-1|-
CSVEDGTPSYGYTF
TGCAGCGTTGAAGACGGGACTCCCTCATATGGCTACACCTTC
>TRBJ2-7|many|TRBV7-8|-
CASSLALGGPSSYEQYF
TGTGCCAGCAGCTTAGCCCTCGGGGGGCCGAGCTCCTACGAGCAGTACTTC
>TRBJ1-2|many|TRBV6-5|-
CASTNRAGESYTF
TGTGCCAGCACTAACCGGGCTGGGGAGAGCTACACCTTC
>TRBJ2-5|many|TRBV6-1|-
CASYAREVQETQYF
TGTGCCAGCTACGCTCGAGAGGTTCAAGAGACCCAGTACTTC
>TRBJ2-7|many|TRBV19|-
CASSIDGVSYEQYF
TGTGCCAGTAGTATAGACGGGGTTTCCTACGAGCAGTACTTC
>TRBJ1-1|many|TRBV10-1|-
CASSVRRETNTEAFF
TGCGCCAGCAGTGTGAGAAGGGAGACGAACACTGAAGCTTTCTTT
>TRBJ2-3|many|TRBV13|TRBD2
CASSPRLAGGGADTQYF
TGTGCCAGCAGCCCCAGACTAGCGGGAGGGGGGGCAGATACGCAGTATTTT
>TRBJ1-1|many|TRBV30|-
CAWSLAVNTEAFF
TGTGCCTGGAGTTTAGCAGTGAACACTGAAGCTTTCTTT
>TRBJ2-1|many|TRBV28|TRBD2
CATLRLAGGQYNEQFF
TGTGCCACCCTCCGACTAGCGGGGGGGCAATACAATGAGCAGTTCTTC